Each of the 13 T cell receptor beta chains below was sequenced from the same sample in a study of CD8+ T cells in alopecia areata. Reverse transcription of extracted RNA yielded cDNA, which provided the sequencing template. Data came from immunoSEQ multiplex PCR; TCRdb stores just in-frame clones and leaves some out. The sample lists some 130,000 clones, more than 40% occurring once. Treatment denoted: oral pan-JAK inhibitor, 5-10 mg twice daily. The sequenced sample was CD4+ T cells sorted from blood, obtained at week 4, from a patient treated with tofacitinib. These receptors originate from a human donor with alopecia areata.

The genes are TRBV30 and TRBJ1-1; tentative D call: TRBD1 (5 bases). This CDR3 spans 13 amino acids. Germline values: CDR1 GTSNPN, CDR2 SVGIG (reference sequence). The V gene lost 3 bases and the J gene lost 3 bases, with 11 bases spanning the gap. CDR3 DNA: TGTGCCTGGAGCCGGGACGTTGACACTGAAGCTTTCTTT. Translating gives CAWSRDVDTEAFF.

The chain employs TRBV30 and TRBJ1-2, with 10 bases identical to TRBD1. V dropped 0 bases and J dropped 7; count of bases not matched to a gene: 8. CDR1 and CDR2 (germline): GTSNPN, SVGIG (reference sequence). The CDR3 contains 15 residues. The CDR3 protein is CAWSVLGQGQPGYTF. The CDR3 DNA follows: TGTGCCTGGAGTGTTTTGGGACAGGGGCAACCTGGCTACACCTTC.

V gene TRBV29-1 combines with J gene TRBJ2-7, with D possibly matching TRBD1 (5 bases). The germline CDR1 and CDR2 sequences are SQVTM and ANQGSEA. The CDR3 has 14 residues. V was clipped by 0 bases and J by 8 bases, with 17 bases between them. The CDR3 sequence: CSVEDLGRETKQYF. CDR3 bases: TGCAGCGTTGAAGATCTAGGCAGGGAAACTAAGCAGTACTTC.

The V call is TRBV30, the J call TRBJ2-3; unclear D gene. Trimming shortened V by 1 base and J by 2 bases, and 10 bases separated the two germline ends. The germline V gene encodes CDR1 GTSNPN and CDR2 SVGIG (reference sequence). CDR3 length equals 14 residues. The chain's CDR3 is CAWSGGRPTDTQYF. The CDR3 coding sequence is TGTGCCTGGAGTGGCGGTAGACCCACAGATACGCAGTATTTT.

J is TRBJ1-5 and V is TRBV9; D is possibly TRBD1 (5 bases). From germline, CDR1 is SGDLS and CDR2 YYNGEE. The CDR3 length is 16 residues. V was cut by 0 bases and J by 2 bases, with 12 bases left in between. This CDR3 reads CASSVGGQGGNQPQHF. The CDR3, as DNA: TGTGCCAGCAGCGTAGGAGGGCAGGGCGGCAATCAGCCCCAGCATTTT.

This clone was recorded at least ten times. The chain uses TRBV7-9 and TRBJ2-5, with TRBD2 matching 10 bases. V was clipped by 1 base and J by 4 bases; unmatched bases: 3. CDR3 length equals 15 residues. Germline CDR1 is SEHNR and CDR2 is FQNEAQ (reference sequence). The CDR3 bases are TGTGCCAGCAGCTTAGGGCTAGCGGGAGCAGAGACCCAGTACTTC. Translating it yields CASSLGLAGAETQYF.

This rearrangement joins TRBV6-5 to TRBJ2-7; 9 positions match TRBD1. Unmatched junction bases numbered 6, after V lost 6 bases and J lost 3 bases. The CDR3 is made up of 14 amino acids. Germline CDR1 is MNHEY and CDR2 is SVGAGI. The chain's CDR3 is CASRAGTGYYEQYF. Written as DNA, the CDR3 is TGTGCCAGCAGAGCCGGGACAGGGTACTACGAGCAGTACTTC.

This clone was counted between two and nine times. The gene calls are TRBV5-6 and TRBJ1-1; D gene ambiguous. Germline CDR1 SGHDT, CDR2 YYEEEE. V gave up 6 bases and J gave up 1 base, with 10 bases separating them. The CDR3 runs to 13 residues. The CDR3 region has the DNA TGTGCCAGCACCCCACCTTCGAACACTGAAGCTTTCTTT. It yields the protein CASTPPSNTEAFF.

The rearrangement uses TRBV11-2 and TRBJ1-1; no clear D gene. The CDR3 length is 17 residues. Germline lookup yields CDR1 SGHAT and CDR2 FQNNGV. The V end lost 2 bases, the J end lost 0 bases, and 16 bases lay between the germline ends. The CDR3 DNA sequence: TGTGCCAGCAGCTTAATTTTGAGAACAGCCATGAACACTGAAGCTTTCTTT. It codes for CASSLILRTAMNTEAFF.

This chain joins TRBV30 and TRBJ2-7, with a possible D match to TRBD2 (5 bases). The germline gives CDR1 GTSNPN, CDR2 SVGIG (reference sequence). The length of the CDR3 is 14 residues. Deletions cut 3 bases from V and 0 bases from J, with 12 bases between. The CDR3 DNA follows: TGTGCCTGGAGGGGCCGGGGTTTCTCCTACGAGCAGTACTTC. Translating it yields CAWRGRGFSYEQYF.

This chain joins TRBV2 and TRBJ1-1; D gene ambiguous. The CDR3 runs 15 residues. Trimming shortened V by 9 bases and J by 5 bases, and 22 bases separated the two germline ends. The V gene's germline CDR1 is SNHLY and CDR2 FYNNEI. DNA for the CDR3: TGTGCCAGTGGAGGGAACACCCCTAAGGGAACTGAAGCTTTCTTT. It translates to CASGGNTPKGTEAFF.

The J gene is TRBJ2-1, the V gene TRBV29-1; 8 bases are a match to TRBD2. V trimming: 7 bases; J trimming: 8 bases; junction bases outside the gene matches: 10. Germline V gene data show CDR1 as SQVTM and CDR2 as ANQGSEA. The CDR3 is 13 residues long. The CDR3 region has the DNA TGCAGCGCCCGGGGGGGAAGAAGCGATGAGCAGTTCTTC. Its protein product is CSARGGRSDEQFF.

The CDR3: CASSGGRQDTQYF. The CDR3 region has the DNA TGTGCCAGCAGTGGGGGAAGACAGGATACGCAGTATTTT. The chain couples TRBV6-1 to TRBJ2-3, with D perhaps matching TRBD1 (5 bases). Germline V lookup: CDR1 MNHNS, CDR2 SASEGT. Trimming cost V 4 bases and J 6 bases, with 11 bases left between them. This CDR3 contains 13 residues.